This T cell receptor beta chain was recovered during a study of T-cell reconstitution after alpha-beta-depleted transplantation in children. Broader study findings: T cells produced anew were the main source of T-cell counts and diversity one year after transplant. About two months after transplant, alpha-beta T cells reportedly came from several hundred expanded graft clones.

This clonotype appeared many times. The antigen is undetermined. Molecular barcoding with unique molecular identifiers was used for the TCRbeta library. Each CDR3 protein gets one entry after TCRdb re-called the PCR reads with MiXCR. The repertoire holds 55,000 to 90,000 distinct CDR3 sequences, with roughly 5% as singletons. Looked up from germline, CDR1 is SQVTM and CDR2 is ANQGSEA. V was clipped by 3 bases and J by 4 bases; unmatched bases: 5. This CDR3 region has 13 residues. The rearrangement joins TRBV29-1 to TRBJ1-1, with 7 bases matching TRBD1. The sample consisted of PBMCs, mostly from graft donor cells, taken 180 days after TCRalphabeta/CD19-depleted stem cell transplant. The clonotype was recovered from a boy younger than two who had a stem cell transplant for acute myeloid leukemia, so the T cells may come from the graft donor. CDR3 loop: CSVDRGVSTEAFF. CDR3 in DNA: TGCAGCGTTGACAGGGGGGTGAGCACTGAAGCTTTCTTT.